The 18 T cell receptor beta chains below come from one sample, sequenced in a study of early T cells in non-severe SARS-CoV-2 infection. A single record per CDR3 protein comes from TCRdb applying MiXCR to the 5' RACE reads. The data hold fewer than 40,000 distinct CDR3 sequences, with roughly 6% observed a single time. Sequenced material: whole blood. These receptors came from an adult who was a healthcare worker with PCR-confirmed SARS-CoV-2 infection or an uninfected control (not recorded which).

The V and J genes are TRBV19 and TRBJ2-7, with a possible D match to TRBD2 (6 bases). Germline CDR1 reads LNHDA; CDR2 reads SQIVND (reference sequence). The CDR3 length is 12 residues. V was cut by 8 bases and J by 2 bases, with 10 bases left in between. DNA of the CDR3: TGTGCCAGTGCGGGACGCCCCTACGAGCAGTACTTC. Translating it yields CASAGRPYEQYF.

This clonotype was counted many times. The CDR3 region is CASSRDSTGRELFF. The CDR3 DNA is TGTGCCAGCTCCCGGGACTCGACCGGTCGGGAGCTGTTTTTT. The chain is built from TRBV11-2 and TRBJ2-2; D is possibly TRBD2 (6 bases). CDR3 length equals 14 residues. Trimming stripped 8 bases from V and 9 bases from J, with 19 bases between. In germline, CDR1 is SGHAT, CDR2 FQNNGV.

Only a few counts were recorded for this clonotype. The CDR3 DNA reads as TGCGCCAGCAGCTTGTCAGGGCCCCTCAATGAGCAGTTCTTC. It yields the protein CASSLSGPLNEQFF. This chain links TRBV5-1 with TRBJ2-1; maybe TRBD1 (5 bases). Trimming stripped 1 base from V and 6 bases from J, with 11 bases between. Per germline, CDR1 SGHRS and CDR2 YFSETQ. This CDR3 is 14 amino acids long.

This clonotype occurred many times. CDR3 sequence (DNA): TGCAGTGCTAGACCCCAAGCGGGAAATCCAGATACGCAGTATTTT. Encoded protein: CSARPQAGNPDTQYF. The chain is built from TRBV20-1 and TRBJ2-3, with TRBD2 identical over 7 bases. The CDR3 sequence is 15 residues long. Germline V gene lookup returns CDR1 DFQATT and CDR2 SNEGSKA (reference sequence). With 2 bases clipped from V and 4 bases from J, the junction kept 9 bases outside the gene matches.

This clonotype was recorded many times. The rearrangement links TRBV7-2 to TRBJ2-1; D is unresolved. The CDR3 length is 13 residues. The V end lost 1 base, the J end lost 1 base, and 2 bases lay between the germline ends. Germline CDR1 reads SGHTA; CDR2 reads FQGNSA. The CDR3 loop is CASSLVSYNEQFF. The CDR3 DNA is TGTGCCAGCAGCTTAGTATCCTACAATGAGCAGTTCTTC. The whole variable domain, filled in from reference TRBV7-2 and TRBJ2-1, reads GAGVSQSPSNKVTEKGKDVELRCDPISGHTALYWYRQSLGQGLEFLIYFQGNSAPDKSGLPSDRFSAERTGGSVSTLTIQRTQQEDSAVYLCASSLVSYNEQFFGPGTRLTVL.

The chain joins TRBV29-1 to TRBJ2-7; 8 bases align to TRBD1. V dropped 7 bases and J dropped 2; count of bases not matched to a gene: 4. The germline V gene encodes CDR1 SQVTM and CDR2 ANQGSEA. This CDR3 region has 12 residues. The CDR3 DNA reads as TGCAGCGCCGGGACAGGAACCTACGAGCAGTACTTC. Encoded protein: CSAGTGTYEQYF.

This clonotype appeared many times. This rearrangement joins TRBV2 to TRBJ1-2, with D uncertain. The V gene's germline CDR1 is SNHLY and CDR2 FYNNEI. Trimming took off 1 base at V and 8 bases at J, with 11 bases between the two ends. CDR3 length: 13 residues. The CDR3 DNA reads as TGTGCCAGCAGTGAAGGGGGAGGGTACGGCTACACCTTC. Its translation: CASSEGGGYGYTF.

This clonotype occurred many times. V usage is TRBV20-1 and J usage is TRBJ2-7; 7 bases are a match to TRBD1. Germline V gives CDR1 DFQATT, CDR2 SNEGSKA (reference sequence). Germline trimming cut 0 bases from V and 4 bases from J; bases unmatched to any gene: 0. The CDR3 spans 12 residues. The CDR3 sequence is CSAREQGYEQYF. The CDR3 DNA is TGCAGTGCTAGAGAACAGGGGTACGAGCAGTACTTC.

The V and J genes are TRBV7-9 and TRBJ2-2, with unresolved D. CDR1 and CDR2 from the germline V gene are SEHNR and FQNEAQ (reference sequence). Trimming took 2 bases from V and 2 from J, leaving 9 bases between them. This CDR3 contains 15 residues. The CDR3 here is CASSLQGINTGELFF. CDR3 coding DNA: TGTGCCAGCAGCTTACAAGGGATTAACACCGGGGAGCTGTTTTTT.

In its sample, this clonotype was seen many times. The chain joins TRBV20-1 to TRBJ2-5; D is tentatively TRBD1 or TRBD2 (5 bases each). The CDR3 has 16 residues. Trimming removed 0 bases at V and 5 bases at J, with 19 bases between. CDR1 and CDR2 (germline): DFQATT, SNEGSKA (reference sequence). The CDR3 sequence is CSARDYKRGGRETQYF. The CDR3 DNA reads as TGCAGTGCTAGAGATTATAAGAGGGGCGGGCGGGAGACCCAGTACTTC.

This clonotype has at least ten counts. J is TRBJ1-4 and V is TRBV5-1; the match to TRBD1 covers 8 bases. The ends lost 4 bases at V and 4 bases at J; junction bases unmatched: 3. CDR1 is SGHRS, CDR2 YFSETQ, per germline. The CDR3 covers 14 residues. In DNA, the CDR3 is TGCGCCAGCAGCAGACAGGGGCTTAATGAAAAACTGTTTTTT. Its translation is CASSRQGLNEKLFF.

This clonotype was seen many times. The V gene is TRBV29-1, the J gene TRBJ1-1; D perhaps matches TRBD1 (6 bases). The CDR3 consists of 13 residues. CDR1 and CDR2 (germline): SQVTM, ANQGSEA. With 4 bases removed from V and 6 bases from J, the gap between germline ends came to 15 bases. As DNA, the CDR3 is TGCAGCGTTGTACGGGGGCCTGAAGCTGAAGCTTTCTTT. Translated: CSVVRGPEAEAFF. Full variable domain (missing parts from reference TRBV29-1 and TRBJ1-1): SAVISQKPSRDICQRGTSLTIQCQVDSQVTMMFWYRQQPGQSLTLIATANQGSEATYESGFVIDKFPISRPNLTFSTLTVSNMSPEDSSIYLCSVVRGPEAEAFFGQGTRLTVV.

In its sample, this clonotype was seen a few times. The CDR3 reads CSAILGTEAFF. Here the CDR3 DNA reads TGCAGTGCTATACTCGGTACTGAAGCTTTCTTT. The chain has TRBV20-1 and TRBJ1-1, with D uncertain. The germline V and J ends were trimmed by 4 bases and 5 bases, with 8 bases remaining between them. Germline CDR1 reads DFQATT; CDR2 reads SNEGSKA (reference sequence). The CDR3 length is 11 residues.

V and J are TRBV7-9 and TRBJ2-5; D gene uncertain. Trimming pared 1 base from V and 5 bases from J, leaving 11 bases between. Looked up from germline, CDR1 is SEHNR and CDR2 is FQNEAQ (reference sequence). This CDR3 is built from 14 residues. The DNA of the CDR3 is TGTGCCAGCAGCTTAGAGGTGGTTGGGGAGACCCAGTACTTC. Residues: CASSLEVVGETQYF.

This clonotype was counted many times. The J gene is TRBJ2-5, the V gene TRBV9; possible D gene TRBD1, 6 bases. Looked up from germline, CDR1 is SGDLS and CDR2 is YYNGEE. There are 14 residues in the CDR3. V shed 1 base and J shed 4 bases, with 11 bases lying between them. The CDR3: CASSVQTGPETQYF. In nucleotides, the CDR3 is TGTGCCAGCAGCGTACAAACAGGGCCAGAGACCCAGTACTTC. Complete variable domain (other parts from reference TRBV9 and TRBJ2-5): DSGVTQTPKHLITATGQRVTLRCSPRSGDLSVYWYQQSLDQGLQFLIQYYNGEERAKGNILERFSAQQFPDLHSELNLSSLELGDSALYFCASSVQTGPETQYFGPGTRLLVL.

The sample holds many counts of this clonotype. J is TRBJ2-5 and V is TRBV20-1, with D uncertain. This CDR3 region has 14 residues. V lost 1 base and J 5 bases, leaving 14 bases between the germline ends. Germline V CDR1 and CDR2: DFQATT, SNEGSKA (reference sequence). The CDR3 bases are TGCAGTGCTAGAGCTGGGCGCGACTTGGAGACCCAGTACTTC. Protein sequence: CSARAGRDLETQYF.

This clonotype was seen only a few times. The CDR3 coding sequence is TGTGCCAGCAGCCCGACTGTCACAGATACGCAGTATTTT. Its translation: CASSPTVTDTQYF. The chain uses TRBV5-4 and TRBJ2-3; D is unresolved. CDR1 SGHNT and CDR2 YYREEE come from the germline V gene (reference sequence). The CDR3 extends over 13 amino acids. Trimming took off 4 bases at V and 2 bases at J, with 8 bases between the two ends.

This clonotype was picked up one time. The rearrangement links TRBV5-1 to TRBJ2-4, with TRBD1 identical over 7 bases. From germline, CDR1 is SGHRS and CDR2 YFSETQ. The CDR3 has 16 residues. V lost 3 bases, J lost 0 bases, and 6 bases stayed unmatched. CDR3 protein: CASSSRDRPAKNIQYF. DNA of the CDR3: TGCGCCAGCAGCTCGAGGGACAGACCAGCCAAAAACATTCAGTACTTC.